The entry below gives a single TCR beta chain sequence along with its context. Its antigen remains unknown. These data are taken from a study of T-cell memory formation after mild COVID-19. Whole-study findings and limits: Contracting clones, day 15 to 85, had balanced CD4/CD8, and later expanders favored CD4+.

TCRdb redid the calling of the 5' RACE reads with MiXCR, one entry per CDR3 protein. The sample includes about 140,000 distinct CDR3 sequences, more than 13% of them seen just once. The length of the CDR3 is 15 residues. Trimming removed 3 bases from V and 2 bases from J, with 11 bases in between. Germline V gene data show CDR1 as MGHRA and CDR2 as YSYEKL. Input material: PBMCs or a T cell subset sorted from them (not recorded which). This TCR was recovered from an adult woman who had mild COVID-19 (a few samples of this study predate the infection). Cell type and time point are not known. The gene calls are TRBV4-1 and TRBJ1-5, with TRBD1 as a possible D gene (5 bases). CDR3 residues: CASSQGMGGNQPQHF. The CDR3 DNA sequence: TGCGCCAGCAGCCAGGGCATGGGGGGCAATCAGCCCCAGCATTTT.